These 32 T cell receptor beta chains were sequenced from one sample in a study of PD-1 blockade in classical Hodgkin lymphoma. Every one of the patients relapsed after autologous stem cell transplantation (brentuximab vedotin exposure was variable). Negative magnetic selection isolated CD4+ T cells from thawed PBMCs. TCRdb's copy holds only in-frame clones and misses some; the assay was immunoSEQ multiplex PCR. The profile shows approximately 25,000 clones, around 83% of them singletons. This specimen was CD4+ T cells from blood, taken at baseline. The receptor set was obtained from a human donor with classical Hodgkin lymphoma.

This clone was observed a single time. The rearrangement links TRBV27 to TRBJ2-5; D is ambiguous. CDR3 length: 11 residues. In germline, CDR1 is MNHEY, CDR2 SMNVEV (reference sequence). Trimming took off 6 bases at V and 7 bases at J, with 9 bases between the two ends. CDR3 DNA sequence: TGTGCCAGCAGCCATTTGGGGACCCAGTACTTC. Protein sequence: CASSHLGTQYF.

The J gene is TRBJ1-5, the V gene TRBV7-2; TRBD1 agrees at 10 bases. The trim removed 5 bases at V and 5 bases at J, leaving 6 bases unmatched. The CDR3 covers 15 residues. Germline V gives CDR1 SGHTA, CDR2 FQGNSA. The CDR3 DNA reads as TGTGCCAGCAGCCAAGACAGGGGGCGCCATCAGCCCCAGCATTTT. Protein sequence: CASSQDRGRHQPQHF.

This chain links TRBV4-2 with TRBJ1-4; 7 nucleotides line up with TRBD1. Germline values: CDR1 LGHNA, CDR2 YNFKEQ. The CDR3 loop spans 13 amino acids. Losses at the gene ends were 4 bases for V and 7 bases for J; bases not matched to a gene: 3. CDR3 sequence reads: CASSPRQGEKLFF. The DNA of the CDR3 is TGTGCCAGCAGCCCCCGACAGGGTGAAAAACTGTTTTTT.

The chain uses TRBV5-6 and TRBJ1-1, with D tentatively TRBD1 (5 bases). This CDR3 region has 16 residues. Germline CDR1 and CDR2: SGHDT and YYEEEE. Between the trimmed V and J ends, which lost 4 bases and 2 bases, there was a span of 18 bases. CDR3 DNA sequence: TGTGCCAGCAGCCGTTTGGTTGGGGGTGGAAACACTGAAGCTTTCTTT. Protein: CASSRLVGGGNTEAFF. Combining the CDR3 with reference TRBV5-6 and TRBJ1-1 gives the whole variable domain DAGVTQSPTHLIKTRGQQVTLRCSPKSGHDTVSWYQQALGQGPQFIFQYYEEEERQRGNFPDRFSGHQFPNYSSELNVNALLLGDSALYLCASSRLVGGGNTEAFFGQGTRLTVV.

This clone has a handful of counts. A read error may produce the germline difference seen at one junction end. The V gene is TRBV7-7, the J gene TRBJ1-5; TRBD1 is a possible D gene (6 bases). The CDR3 is 15 residues long. Germline CDR1 is SSHAT and CDR2 is FNYEAQ (reference sequence). The CDR3: CASSLAQGGDQPQHF. The CDR3, as DNA: TGTGCTAGCAGCTTAGCACAGGGTGGGGATCAGCCCCAGCATTTT.

The gene calls are TRBV11-2 and TRBJ2-5; 8 nucleotides line up with TRBD1. The CDR3 has 15 residues. The germline V gene has CDR1 SGHAT and CDR2 FQNNGV. The junction had 8 bases not matched to a gene; V was cut back by 3 bases and J by 5 bases. CDR3 coding DNA: TGTGCCAGCAGCTTGGACAGGGTGGGGGCCGAGACCCAGTACTTC. Its protein is CASSLDRVGAETQYF.

This clone was detected only once. The chain has TRBV7-9 and TRBJ1-2; no reliable D call. Germline CDR1 and CDR2: SEHNR and FQNEAQ (reference sequence). Trimming removed 1 base from V and 3 bases from J, with 9 bases in between. The CDR3 is 14 amino acids. DNA for the CDR3: TGTGCCAGCAGCTTAGGCGGCACCGACTATGGCTACACCTTC. It encodes CASSLGGTDYGYTF.

This clone was recorded only once. The V and J genes are TRBV7-6 and TRBJ2-7; TRBD1 might be the D (6 bases). Trimming took 2 bases from V and 5 from J, leaving 7 bases between them. Germline CDR1 is SGHVS and CDR2 is FNYEAQ. This CDR3 comprises 12 residues. The CDR3 sequence is CASSLQGNEQYF. The CDR3 DNA reads TGTGCCAGCAGCTTACAGGGGAACGAGCAGTACTTC.

V and J are TRBV29-1 and TRBJ1-2, with no clear D. Germline-derived CDR1 and CDR2 are SQVTM and ANQGSEA. This CDR3 region has 10 residues. Trimming took 3 bases from V and 7 from J, leaving 6 bases between them. DNA of the CDR3: TGCAGCGTTGACAGGTTTGGCTACACCTTC. Translated: CSVDRFGYTF. Full variable domain (rest looked up from reference TRBV29-1 and TRBJ1-2): SAVISQKPSRDICQRGTSLTIQCQVDSQVTMMFWYRQQPGQSLTLIATANQGSEATYESGFVIDKFPISRPNLTFSTLTVSNMSPEDSSIYLCSVDRFGYTFGSGTRLTVV.

This chain connects TRBV12-5 to TRBJ1-1; D unclear. The V and J ends lost 7 bases and 5 bases respectively, with 23 bases between them. This CDR3 is built from 16 residues. Germline loops: CDR1 LGHNT, CDR2 FRNRAP. CDR3: CASEALSSTLGTEAFF. The CDR3 DNA reads as TGTGCTAGTGAGGCTCTAAGTTCGACCCTAGGGACTGAAGCTTTCTTT.

CDR3 loop: CASSFGGAGGNEQFF. For the CDR3, the DNA is TGTGCCAGCAGCTTCGGCGGGGCCGGGGGCAATGAGCAGTTCTTC. The V and J genes are TRBV11-2 and TRBJ2-1; the D gene is possibly TRBD2 (6 bases). This CDR3 is 15 amino acids long. Germline V gene lookup returns CDR1 SGHAT and CDR2 FQNNGV. The V end was cut by 3 bases, the J end by 6 bases, with 15 bases between.

The chain is built from TRBV6-5 and TRBJ2-1, with TRBD1 matching over 10 bases. The CDR3 totals 13 residues. V shed 6 bases, J shed 7 bases, and the junction held 3 bases outside the gene matches. Germline CDR1 MNHEY, CDR2 SVGAGI. The CDR3 bases are TGTGCCAGCAGACGGACAGGGGGGAATGAGCAGTTCTTC. This gives the protein CASRRTGGNEQFF.

V usage is TRBV6-1 and J usage is TRBJ1-3; D possibly corresponds to TRBD1 (5 bases). From germline, CDR1 is MNHNS and CDR2 SASEGT. Trimming stripped 3 bases from V and 0 bases from J, with 15 bases between. CDR3 size: 17 residues. The CDR3 DNA is TGTGCCAGCAGTGATCCGGGACTTCTTCCCTCTGGAAACACCATATATTTT. This encodes CASSDPGLLPSGNTIYF.

This chain links TRBV6-5 with TRBJ1-2; TRBD1 matches 9 bases. Germline-derived CDR1 and CDR2 are MNHEY and SVGAGI. The CDR3 totals 14 residues. V dropped 5 bases and J dropped 4; count of bases not matched to a gene: 5. CDR3 coding DNA: TGTGCCAGCAGTGACCCGGGACAGGGCTATGGCTACACCTTC. Its translation is CASSDPGQGYGYTF.

The chain carries TRBV7-2 and TRBJ2-3; no firm D call. The CDR3 contains 14 residues. Trimming took 1 base from V and 2 from J, leaving 7 bases between them. Germline V CDR1 and CDR2: SGHTA, FQGNSA. DNA of the CDR3: TGTGCCAGCAGCTTAGTTGGGTTCACAGATACGCAGTATTTT. It specifies CASSLVGFTDTQYF.

This clone was found a few times. Other DNA sequences in this sample translate to the same CDR3. V usage is TRBV6-6 and J usage is TRBJ1-1; D gene uncertain. CDR1 MNHNY and CDR2 SVGAGI come from the germline V gene (reference sequence). The CDR3 has 14 residues. Trimming removed 0 bases from V and 1 base from J, with 6 bases in between. The CDR3 bases are TGTGCCAGCAGTTACTCGAACCGGAACACTGAAGCTTTCTTT. As protein: CASSYSNRNTEAFF.

This chain joins TRBV2 and TRBJ2-5; D gene unclear. Germline CDR1 is SNHLY and CDR2 is FYNNEI. V was shortened by 4 bases and J by 4 bases, with 10 bases between the two germline ends. The CDR3 is 13 amino acids. CDR3 DNA sequence: TGTGCCAGCAGTGGGGTGGGCCGAGAGACCCAGTACTTC. This gives the protein CASSGVGRETQYF.

The rearrangement joins TRBV11-2 to TRBJ1-2; D is unclear. V was pared by 5 bases and J by 6 bases, with 7 bases between. Germline values: CDR1 SGHAT, CDR2 FQNNGV. The CDR3 has 11 residues. The chain's CDR3 is CASSPQDGYTF. The CDR3 DNA reads as TGTGCCAGCAGCCCCCAGGATGGCTACACCTTC.

The V gene is TRBV15, the J gene TRBJ1-5, with 8 bases lining up with TRBD1. This CDR3 has 16 residues. The germline V gene encodes CDR1 LNHNV and CDR2 YYDKDF (reference sequence). V lost 3 bases to trimming and J lost 0 bases; unmatched junction nucleotides: 4. The CDR3 here is CATSRTGALSNQPQHF. In nucleotides, the CDR3 is TGTGCCACCAGCAGGACAGGGGCCCTTAGCAATCAGCCCCAGCATTTT.

The chain is built from TRBV6-5 and TRBJ1-2, with a possible D match to TRBD1 (6 bases). In germline, CDR1 is MNHEY, CDR2 SVGAGI. The CDR3 extends over 13 amino acids. Trimming removed 2 bases at V and 2 bases at J, with 6 bases between. Here the CDR3 DNA reads TGTGCCAGCAGTTACGGACAGAACTATGGCTACACCTTC. Protein sequence: CASSYGQNYGYTF.

The chain couples TRBV5-1 to TRBJ1-5, with unresolved D. Germline loops: CDR1 SGHRS, CDR2 YFSETQ. The V end was cut by 0 bases, the J end by 0 bases, with 7 bases between. This CDR3 region has 15 residues. The CDR3 here is CASSLEGNSNQPQHF. The CDR3 DNA follows: TGCGCCAGCAGCTTGGAGGGTAATAGCAATCAGCCCCAGCATTTT.

A few counts support this clone. This rearrangement joins TRBV27 to TRBJ1-6, with a weak D call TRBD1 (6 bases). Trimming took 7 bases from V and 7 from J, leaving 14 bases between them. This CDR3 has 14 residues. The germline V gene has CDR1 MNHEY and CDR2 SMNVEV (reference sequence). The CDR3 DNA sequence: TGTGCCAGCACAAAGGGGGGTCTCAATTCACCCCTCCACTTT. This sequence encodes CASTKGGLNSPLHF.

The gene calls are TRBV25-1 and TRBJ2-5, with TRBD1 identical over 9 bases. This CDR3 comprises 15 residues. The V gene's germline CDR1 is MGHDK and CDR2 SYGVNS. J gave up 6 bases and V 3 bases, and 8 bases lay outside the gene matches. In DNA, the CDR3 is TGTGCCAGCAGTGATTCTACAGGGGGCGGAAAGACCCAGTACTTC. Amino acids: CASSDSTGGGKTQYF.

The chain uses TRBV15 and TRBJ2-1; 12 nucleotides align to TRBD2. J was trimmed by 4 bases and V by 0 bases; bases with no gene match: 1. Germline V CDR1 and CDR2: LNHNV, YYDKDF (reference sequence). CDR3 length: 16 residues. CDR3 loop: CATSRDLAGGYNEQFF. The DNA of the CDR3 is TGTGCCACCAGCAGAGATCTAGCGGGGGGGTACAATGAGCAGTTCTTC.

The V gene is TRBV6-5, the J gene TRBJ2-2; D unclear. The CDR3 length is 14 residues. The germline V gene encodes CDR1 MNHEY and CDR2 SVGAGI. V was shortened by 8 bases and J by 8 bases, with 18 bases between the two germline ends. The CDR3 sequence is CASGPRPREGELFF. The CDR3, as DNA: TGTGCCAGCGGTCCCCGGCCGCGAGAAGGGGAGCTGTTTTTT.

The rearrangement uses TRBV30 and TRBJ2-3; TRBD2 is a possible D gene (5 bases). Trimming stripped 2 bases from V and 1 base from J, with 7 bases between. Germline V gene lookup returns CDR1 GTSNPN and CDR2 SVGIG (reference sequence). CDR3 length: 13 amino acids. The CDR3 DNA reads TGTGCCTGGAGTCGGGGTGGCACAGATACGCAGTATTTT. This encodes CAWSRGGTDTQYF.

The chain uses TRBV18 and TRBJ1-5, with D uncertain. The V end was cut by 3 bases, the J end by 5 bases, with 8 bases between. This CDR3 comprises 13 residues. Germline V lookup: CDR1 KGHSH, CDR2 LQKENI. The CDR3 sequence is CASSPGPDQPQHF. The CDR3 DNA sequence: TGTGCCAGCTCACCCGGGCCGGATCAGCCCCAGCATTTT.

In its sample, this clone was seen once. The CDR3 DNA sequence: TGCGCCAGCCAACCCACAGGGGGCTGGGAGACCCAGTACTTC. This encodes CASQPTGGWETQYF. The rearrangement links TRBV5-1 to TRBJ2-5; 9 nucleotides align to TRBD1. The trim removed 7 bases at V and 5 bases at J, leaving 9 bases unmatched. Per germline, CDR1 SGHRS and CDR2 YFSETQ. The CDR3 sequence is 14 residues long.

This clone was seen only once. The rearrangement uses TRBV7-2 and TRBJ1-2; 7 bases map to TRBD1. The CDR3 runs 17 residues. The germline V gene encodes CDR1 SGHTA and CDR2 FQGNSA. V lost 2 bases, J lost 0 bases, and 9 bases stayed unmatched. CDR3 coding DNA: TGTGCCAGCAGCTTACAGAGCCCCGGGACAGCTAACTATGGCTACACCTTC. Protein sequence: CASSLQSPGTANYGYTF.

This chain joins TRBV6-1 and TRBJ1-4; 11 bases agree with TRBD1. The germline gives CDR1 MNHNS, CDR2 SASEGT. The CDR3 covers 15 residues. J lost 6 bases, V lost 6 bases, and 6 bases had no gene match. This chain's CDR3 is CASSAPGQGDEKLFF. The CDR3 DNA sequence: TGTGCCAGCAGCGCCCCGGGACAGGGGGATGAAAAACTGTTTTTT.

V is TRBV11-1 and J is TRBJ1-3; D call uncertain. The germline V gene encodes CDR1 SGHAT and CDR2 FQDESV (reference sequence). This CDR3 contains 15 residues. V lost 3 bases and J 2 bases, leaving 11 bases between the germline ends. Written as DNA, the CDR3 is TGTGCCAGCAGCTTGCCCTGGGGTACTGGAAACACCATATATTTT. Translating gives CASSLPWGTGNTIYF.

The chain is built from TRBV2 and TRBJ1-5; no definite D call. Germline CDR1 SNHLY, CDR2 FYNNEI. There are 14 residues in the CDR3. V gave up 3 bases and J gave up 5 bases, with 11 bases separating them. In nucleotides, the CDR3 is TGTGCCAGCAGTGATATGGTACTGGATCAGCCCCAGCATTTT. This codes for CASSDMVLDQPQHF.